This T cell receptor (beta chain) was sequenced in a study of identical twins. General study points: The conclusions drew on cross-sectional statistical analysis instead of tracking the same donors.

Via MiXCR, TCRdb re-called the 5' RACE reads, giving one row per CDR3 protein. The sample holds 1.5 million to 2 million distinct CDR3 sequences; roughly a third are singletons and the top ten take more than 0.25%. With respect to this clonotype: Its antigen is undetermined.

This CDR3 contains 17 residues. V was pared by 2 bases and J by 1 base, with 7 bases of the junction left unmatched. Germline CDR1 is MGHRA and CDR2 is YSYEKL. Sequencing was done on a sample of cord blood. The V call is TRBV4-1, the J call TRBJ2-3, with 9 bases lining up with TRBD1. The source of this sequence is a newborn girl in good health. The CDR3 region is CASSQPPQGAGTDTQYF. The CDR3 DNA is TGCGCCAGCAGCCAACCTCCACAGGGGGCGGGCACAGATACGCAGTATTTT.